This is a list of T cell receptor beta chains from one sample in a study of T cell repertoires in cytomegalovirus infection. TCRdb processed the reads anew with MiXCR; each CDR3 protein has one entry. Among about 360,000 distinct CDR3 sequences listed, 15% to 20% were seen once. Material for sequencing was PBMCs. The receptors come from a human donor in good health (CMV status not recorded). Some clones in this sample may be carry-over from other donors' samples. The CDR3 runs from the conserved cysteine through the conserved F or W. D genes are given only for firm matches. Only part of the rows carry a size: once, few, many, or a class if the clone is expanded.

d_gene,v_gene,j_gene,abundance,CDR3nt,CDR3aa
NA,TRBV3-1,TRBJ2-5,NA,TGTGCCAGCAGCCAAGGCGTGGGCCCCGAGACCCAGTACTTC,CASSQGVGPETQYF
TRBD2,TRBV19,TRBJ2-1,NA,TGTGCCAGTAGTATTAGCGGGAACCCCTACAATGAGCAGTTCTTC,CASSISGNPYNEQFF
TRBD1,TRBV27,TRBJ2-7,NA,TGTGCCAGCAGTTTAAGGGACAGATTCGAGCAGTACTTC,CASSLRDRFEQYF
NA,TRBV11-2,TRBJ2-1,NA,TGTGCCAGCAGCCCCGTTCTGGAGCAGTTCTTC,CASSPVLEQFF
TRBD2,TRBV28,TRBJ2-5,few,TGTGCCAGCAGTTCCGCGGGGGGAATTGAAGAGACCCAGTACTTC,CASSSAGGIEETQYF
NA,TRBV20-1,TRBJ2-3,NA,TGCAGTGCTAGATGGAGCACAGATACGCAGTATTTT,CSARWSTDTQYF
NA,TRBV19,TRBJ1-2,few,TGTGCCAGTAAACAGGGAATCGGTGGCTACACCTTC,CASKQGIGGYTF
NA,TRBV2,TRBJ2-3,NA,TGTGCCGGATTAGCGGCTACCAGCACAGATACGCAGTATTTT,CAGLAATSTDTQYF
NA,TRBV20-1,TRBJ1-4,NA,TGCAGTGCTAGAGACAGCCTAAATGAAAAACTGTTTTTT,CSARDSLNEKLFF
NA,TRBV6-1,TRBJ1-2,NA,TGTGCCAGCAGTTACACGACAGCAAACTATGGCTACACCTTC,CASSYTTANYGYTF
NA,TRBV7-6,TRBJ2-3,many,TGTGCCAGCAGCCACTTTGCCACAGATACGCAGTATTTT,CASSHFATDTQYF
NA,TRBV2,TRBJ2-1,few,TGTGCCAGCCACAGTCCCCGATCGAGGCTGTTCTTC,CASHSPRSRLFF
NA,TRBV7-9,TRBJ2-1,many,TGTGCCAGCAGCTTAGGGGTAACATACAATGAGCAGTTCTTC,CASSLGVTYNEQFF
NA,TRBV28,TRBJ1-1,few,TGTGCCAGCAGGTCGGACATTCACACTGAAGCTTTCTTT,CASRSDIHTEAFF
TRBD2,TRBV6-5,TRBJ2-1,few,TGTGCCAGCAGCCGGGGACTAGCGGGGGGTAGGAATGAGCAGTTCTTC,CASSRGLAGGRNEQFF
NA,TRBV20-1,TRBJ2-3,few,TGCAGTGCTCCTTCGACAGCAAGCACAGATACGCAGTATTTT,CSAPSTASTDTQYF
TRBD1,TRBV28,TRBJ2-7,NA,TGTGCCAGCACCGGACAGGTGGGCGAGCAGTACTTC,CASTGQVGEQYF
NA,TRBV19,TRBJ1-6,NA,TGTGCCAGTAGTATGCAGGGTACACCCCTCCACTTT,CASSMQGTPLHF
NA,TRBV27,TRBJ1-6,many,TGTGCCAGTAGGGGAGGTTTCAGGAGCTCCTATAATTCACCCCTCCACTTT,CASRGGFRSSYNSPLHF
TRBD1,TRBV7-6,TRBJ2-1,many,TGTGCCAGCAGCTTAAACAGGGGGCCACTTAACAATGAGCAGTTCTTC,CASSLNRGPLNNEQFF
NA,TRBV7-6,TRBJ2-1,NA,TGTGCCAGCAGCTTTGACTTTGAGCAGTTCTTC,CASSFDFEQFF
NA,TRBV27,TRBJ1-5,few,TGTGCCAGCAGACCCCCAGTTGTCCCTCATCAGCCCCAGCATTTT,CASRPPVVPHQPQHF
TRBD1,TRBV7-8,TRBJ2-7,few,TGTGCCAGCACCCGACAGGGGTTCAACGAGCAGTACTTC,CASTRQGFNEQYF
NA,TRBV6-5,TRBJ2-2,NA,TGTGCCAGCAGTTACGCATCCCACACCGGGGAGCTGTTTTTT,CASSYASHTGELFF
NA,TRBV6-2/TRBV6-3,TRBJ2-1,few,TGTGCCAGCAGCTCCCAAGCAGACAATGAGCAGTTCTTC,CASSSQADNEQFF
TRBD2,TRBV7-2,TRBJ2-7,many,TGTGCCAGCAGCTTAGACGGCCGGGGGGGCGTCAGAAACGAGCAGTACTTC,CASSLDGRGGVRNEQYF
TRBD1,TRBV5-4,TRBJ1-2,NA,TGTGCCAGCAGCTTGGAGGGGACAGCCTATAATGGCTACACCTTC,CASSLEGTAYNGYTF
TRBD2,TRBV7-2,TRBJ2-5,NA,TGTGCCAGCAGTCCCCCCCGGCTAGCGGGAGTTCAGACCCAGTACTTC,CASSPPRLAGVQTQYF
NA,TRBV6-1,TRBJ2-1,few,TGTGCCAGCAGCGGCTTCCCCGAGCTCCGATACAATGAGCAGTTCTTC,CASSGFPELRYNEQFF
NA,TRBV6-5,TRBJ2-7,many,TGTGCCAGCAGTTACTCGAGATACTCCTACGAGCAGTACTTC,CASSYSRYSYEQYF
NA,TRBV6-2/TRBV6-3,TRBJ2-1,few,TGTGCCAGCAGTCACGGACGCGCACAGTTCTTC,CASSHGRAQFF
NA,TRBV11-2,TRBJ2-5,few,TGTGCCAGCAGCTCCCGGTTGGTCGCGGAGACCCAGTACTTC,CASSSRLVAETQYF
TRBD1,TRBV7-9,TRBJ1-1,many,TGTGCCAGCAGCTTGACAGGGGGGGAGACTGAAGCTTTCTTT,CASSLTGGETEAFF
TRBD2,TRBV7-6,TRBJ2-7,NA,TGTGCCAGCAGCTATAGCGGGATGACCTACGAGCAGTACTTC,CASSYSGMTYEQYF
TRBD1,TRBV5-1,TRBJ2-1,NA,TGCGCCAGCAGACGCCGGGACAGGGGCCAGCGGGAGCAGTTCTTC,CASRRRDRGQREQFF
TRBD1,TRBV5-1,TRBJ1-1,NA,TGCGCCAGCAGCTACGGACAGGGGACCTCCGGGACTGAAGCTTTCTTT,CASSYGQGTSGTEAFF
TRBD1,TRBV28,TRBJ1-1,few,TGTGCCAGCAGTTCACCGGGACAGAAGAACACTGAAGCTTTCTTT,CASSSPGQKNTEAFF
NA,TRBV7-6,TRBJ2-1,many,TGTGCCAGCAGCTCGTCGGGGGGCCTGAATGAGCAGTTCTTC,CASSSSGGLNEQFF
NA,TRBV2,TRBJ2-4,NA,TGTGCCAGCAGATCGGACAGGAGGGGAAAGTACTTC,CASRSDRRGKYF
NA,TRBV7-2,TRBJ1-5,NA,TGTGCCACCAGCTTTGTAGGTGGGCAGCCCCAGCATTTT,CATSFVGGQPQHF
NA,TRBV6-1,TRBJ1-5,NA,TGTGCCAGCAGTCCCTTTCGAGCCGACCGACAGGCCCAACCCTACAATCAGCCCCAGCATTTT,CASSPFRADRQAQPYNQPQHF
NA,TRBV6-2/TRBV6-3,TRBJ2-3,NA,TGTGCCACCAAAAGCGATGGAGGAAGAGATACGCAGTATTTT,CATKSDGGRDTQYF
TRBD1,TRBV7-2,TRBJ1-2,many,TGTGCCAGCAGCCAGCCGGGACAGGCAGCCGGGCTTGGCTACACCTTC,CASSQPGQAAGLGYTF
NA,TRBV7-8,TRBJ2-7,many,TGTGCCAGCAGCTTAGACAGGGTGGGCGAGCAGTACTTC,CASSLDRVGEQYF
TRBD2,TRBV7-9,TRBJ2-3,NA,TGTGCCAGCAGCTCAGCGGGACTACGTTTTTCGGACACGCAGTATTTT,CASSSAGLRFSDTQYF
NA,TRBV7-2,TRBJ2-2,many,TGTGCCAGCAGCTTAGGAGTGTCGCGTACCGGGGAGCTGTTTTTT,CASSLGVSRTGELFF
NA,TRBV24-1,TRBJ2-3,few,TGTGCCACCAGTGATTGGCACTTGGAAGGCACAGATACGCAGTATTTT,CATSDWHLEGTDTQYF
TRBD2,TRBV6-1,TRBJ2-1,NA,TGTGCCAGCAGGGAGCGGGGGGGGTACAATGAGCAGTTCTTC,CASRERGGYNEQFF